A single sample is the source of the 27 T cell receptor beta chains below, sequenced in a study of cytomegalovirus exposure and HLA in healthy donors. The primer mix had 60 Vbeta and 13 Jbeta primers. Measured with immunoSEQ multiplex PCR; TCRdb has only the in-frame clones, and not every one. The sample includes roughly 120,000 clones. Sequenced: PBMCs. The receptors here all came from a man aged 18-30 years in good health and CMV-seronegative.

The chain carries TRBV9 and TRBJ2-2; D is ambiguous. The germline V and J ends were trimmed by 3 bases and 1 base, with 7 bases remaining between them. Germline V CDR1 and CDR2: SGDLS, YYNGEE. This CDR3 spans 14 amino acids. CDR3 region: CASSERGNTGELFF. The CDR3 DNA sequence: TGTGCCAGCAGCGAACGCGGGAACACCGGGGAGCTGTTTTTT. Combining the CDR3 with reference TRBV9 and TRBJ2-2 gives the whole variable domain DSGVTQTPKHLITATGQRVTLRCSPRSGDLSVYWYQQSLDQGLQFLIQYYNGEERAKGNILERFSAQQFPDLHSELNLSSLELGDSALYFCASSERGNTGELFFGEGSRLTVL.

The CDR3 here is CASSWTSGGYEQYF. For the CDR3, the DNA is TGTGCCAGCAGCTGGACTAGCGGGGGCTACGAGCAGTACTTC. This chain joins TRBV5-5 and TRBJ2-7; 13 bases line up with TRBD2. The CDR3 is 14 amino acids. The V segment lost 3 bases and the J segment 3 bases; nucleotides outside the gene matches: 0. Germline assignment: CDR1 SGHKS and CDR2 YYEKEE (reference sequence).

The genes are TRBV18 and TRBJ2-1; D possibly corresponds to TRBD2 (6 bases). The CDR3 spans 14 residues. Trimming cost V 0 bases and J 8 bases, with 11 bases left between them. CDR1 KGHSH and CDR2 LQKENI come from the germline V gene. For the CDR3, the DNA is TGTGCCAGCTCACCACCGGTCGGGGGATATGAGCAGTTCTTC. As protein: CASSPPVGGYEQFF.

CDR3 sequence (DNA): TGTGCCAGTAGTCCCACCGGGCGGGCAGGCCCCGAAGCTTTCTTT. Amino acids: CASSPTGRAGPEAFF. This chain uses TRBV19 with TRBJ1-1; D is unclear. Germline V gene sequence: CDR1 LNHDA, CDR2 SQIVND (reference sequence). The CDR3 extends over 15 amino acids. V lost 5 bases, J lost 8 bases, and 21 bases lay in between.

V is TRBV27 and J is TRBJ1-2, with D possibly matching TRBD1 (5 bases). The V gene lost 6 bases and the J gene lost 8 bases, with 13 bases spanning the gap. The CDR3 is 12 residues long. CDR1 is MNHEY and CDR2 is SMNVEV in the germline V gene (reference sequence). This chain's CDR3 is CASSSGVGGYTF. In DNA, the CDR3 is TGTGCCAGCAGCTCGGGGGTGGGGGGCTACACCTTC.

The chain links TRBV18 to TRBJ2-7; 11 nucleotides match TRBD2. The CDR3 is made up of 15 amino acids. Looked up from germline, CDR1 is KGHSH and CDR2 is LQKENI. With V trimmed by 1 base and J by 3 bases, 2 bases remained unmatched. CDR3 nucleotide sequence: TGTGCCAGCTCACCACGGACTAGCGGGTACTACGAGCAGTACTTC. This gives the protein CASSPRTSGYYEQYF.

V gene TRBV30 combines with J gene TRBJ1-5; D may be TRBD1 (6 bases). This CDR3 region has 13 residues. V dropped 5 bases and J dropped 1 base, with 9 bases sitting between them. The germline V gene has CDR1 GTSNPN and CDR2 SVGIG (reference sequence). CDR3 bases: TGTGCCTGGGCCGACAGGAGCAATCAGCCCCAGCATTTT. Translation: CAWADRSNQPQHF.

The rearrangement joins TRBV28 to TRBJ2-4; 10 nucleotides match TRBD1. The CDR3 extends over 17 amino acids. With 4 bases clipped from V and 1 base from J, the junction kept 7 bases outside the gene matches. CDR1 MDHEN and CDR2 SYDVKM come from the germline V gene. CDR3 in DNA: TGTGCCAGCAGTTGGACAGGGGGGGGAGAGGCCAAAAACATTCAGTACTTC. Amino acid sequence: CASSWTGGGEAKNIQYF.

The chain employs TRBV28 and TRBJ1-1; perhaps TRBD1 as D (6 bases). Germline V lookup: CDR1 MDHEN, CDR2 SYDVKM. V gave up 8 bases and J gave up 4 bases, with 14 bases separating them. The CDR3 has 13 amino acids. The CDR3 loop is CASSPGESTEAFF. CDR3 nucleotides: TGTGCCAGCTCGCCAGGGGAGAGCACTGAAGCTTTCTTT.

The V gene is TRBV11-2, the J gene TRBJ2-1; 13 bases match TRBD2. CDR1 SGHAT and CDR2 FQNNGV come from the germline V gene. V lost 4 bases and J lost 7; bases outside the gene matches: 10. The CDR3 contains 17 residues. CDR3 nucleotide sequence: TGTGCCAGCAGCTCCCAACGACTAGCGGGGGGCCAAAATGAGCAGTTCTTC. The encoded protein is CASSSQRLAGGQNEQFF. The full variable domain, completed using reference TRBV11-2 and TRBJ2-1, is EAGVAQSPRYKIIEKRQSVAFWCNPISGHATLYWYQQILGQGPKLLIQFQNNGVVDDSQLPKDRFSAERLKGVDSTLKIQPAKLEDSAVYLCASSSQRLAGGQNEQFFGPGTRLTVL.

This chain connects TRBV15 to TRBJ1-2; 8 bases line up with TRBD1. The V gene end was trimmed by 2 bases and the J gene end by 6 bases; junction bases not matched to a gene: 5. The germline V gene has CDR1 LNHNV and CDR2 YYDKDF (reference sequence). The CDR3 covers 14 residues. CDR3 protein: CATSRMDREHGYTF. CDR3 sequence (DNA): TGTGCCACCAGCAGAATGGACAGGGAACATGGCTACACCTTC. The whole variable domain, remainder taken from reference TRBV15 and TRBJ1-2, is DAMVIQNPRYQVTQFGKPVTLSCSQTLNHNVMYWYQQKSSQAPKLLFHYYDKDFNNEADTPDNFQSRRPNTSFCFLDIRSPGLGDTAMYLCATSRMDREHGYTFGSGTRLTVV.

The CDR3 loop is CASSLSKNTEAFF. CDR3 in DNA: TGTGCCAGCAGCTTATCTAAGAACACTGAAGCTTTCTTT. V and J are TRBV13 and TRBJ1-1; D ambiguous. V lost 2 bases and J 1 base, leaving 5 bases between the germline ends. Germline lookup yields CDR1 PRHDT and CDR2 FYEKMQ (reference sequence). The length of the CDR3 is 13 residues.

The rearrangement links TRBV10-3 to TRBJ2-7; tentatively, D is TRBD2 (5 bases). V was shortened by 10 bases and J by 4 bases, with 20 bases between the two germline ends. This CDR3 contains 14 residues. Germline loops: CDR1 ENHRY, CDR2 SYGVKD. In DNA, the CDR3 is TGTGCCACCGAGGCCGCAGGTGGGGAGTACGAGCAGTACTTC. Protein product: CATEAAGGEYEQYF.

The V and J genes are TRBV28 and TRBJ2-1; 8 bases agree with TRBD2. CDR1 is MDHEN, CDR2 SYDVKM, per germline. Trimming removed 5 bases from V and 4 bases from J; junction bases left unmatched: 10. The CDR3 runs to 16 residues. The DNA for the CDR3 is TGTGCCAGCAGTCCGAGAAGACTAGCGCCTTACAATGAGCAGTTCTTC. Translated, it gives CASSPRRLAPYNEQFF.

The chain recombines TRBV5-6 with TRBJ2-2; tentatively, D is TRBD1 (5 bases). The V gene's germline CDR1 is SGHDT and CDR2 YYEEEE. CDR3 length: 15 residues. Deletions cut 2 bases from V and 5 bases from J, with 13 bases between. The CDR3 reads CASSLGRGPTGELFF. The CDR3 coding sequence is TGTGCCAGCAGCTTAGGAAGGGGTCCTACCGGGGAGCTGTTTTTT.

J is TRBJ2-2 and V is TRBV2, with 9 positions matching TRBD2. Losses at the gene ends were 6 bases for V and 7 bases for J; bases not matched to a gene: 15. Germline V lookup: CDR1 SNHLY, CDR2 FYNNEI. The CDR3 runs to 17 residues. This CDR3 is CASSWGIAGVGGGELFF. The CDR3, as DNA: TGTGCCAGCAGCTGGGGGATAGCGGGAGTCGGAGGCGGGGAGCTGTTTTTT.

The rearrangement links TRBV27 to TRBJ2-5; 7 nucleotides line up with TRBD1. With V trimmed by 3 bases and J by 4 bases, 2 bases remained unmatched. Germline V gene lookup returns CDR1 MNHEY and CDR2 SMNVEV (reference sequence). The CDR3 totals 13 residues. DNA of the CDR3: TGTGCCAGCAGTTTGAACAGGGGAGAGACCCAGTACTTC. Protein: CASSLNRGETQYF.

The chain has TRBV5-8 and TRBJ2-1; TRBD2 matches at 10 bases. The germline gives CDR1 SGHTS, CDR2 YDEGEE. The CDR3 is 14 residues long. Unmatched junction bases numbered 4, after V lost 4 bases and J lost 6 bases. The DNA for the CDR3 is TGTGCCAGCAGCGCGGAGCGGGAGGGCAATGAGCAGTTCTTC. It translates to CASSAEREGNEQFF. Full variable domain (rest looked up from reference TRBV5-8 and TRBJ2-1): EAGVTQSPTHLIKTRGQQATLRCSPISGHTSVYWYQQALGLGLQFLLWYDEGEERNRGNFPPRFSGRQFPNYSSELNVNALELEDSALYLCASSAEREGNEQFFGPGTRLTVL.

The CDR3, as DNA: TGTGCCACTACAACCGCCGGGGGGAACACTGAAGCTTTCTTT. Translation gives CATTTAGGNTEAFF. The chain couples TRBV19 to TRBJ1-1, with D possibly matching TRBD1 (5 bases). This CDR3 region has 14 residues. The V gene lost 10 bases and the J gene lost 1 base, with 16 bases spanning the gap. Germline assignment: CDR1 LNHDA and CDR2 SQIVND (reference sequence).

This chain uses TRBV5-1 with TRBJ1-1; D unresolved. With 3 bases removed from V and 0 bases from J, the gap between germline ends came to 6 bases. The CDR3 totals 13 residues. The germline gives CDR1 SGHRS, CDR2 YFSETQ. CDR3 coding DNA: TGCGCCAGCAGCTCATCATTGAACACTGAAGCTTTCTTT. This translates into CASSSSLNTEAFF.

This chain links TRBV19 with TRBJ1-5; TRBD1 is a possible D gene (5 bases). The CDR3 length is 17 residues. V lost 0 bases, J lost 1 base, and 13 bases lay in between. CDR1 and CDR2 (germline): LNHDA, SQIVND (reference sequence). The CDR3: CASSIEGGGESNQPQHF. CDR3 DNA sequence: TGTGCCAGTAGTATAGAGGGCGGGGGGGAGAGCAATCAGCCCCAGCATTTT.

The chain uses TRBV13 and TRBJ2-7; 10 bases are a match to TRBD2. The CDR3 contains 15 residues. CDR1 and CDR2 (germline): PRHDT, FYEKMQ (reference sequence). After removal of 5 bases from V and 3 bases from J, the junction contained 7 bases not matched to a gene. Here the CDR3 reads CASSPGLAAGYEQYF. In nucleotides, the CDR3 is TGTGCCAGCAGCCCAGGACTAGCGGCTGGCTACGAGCAGTACTTC.

The chain uses TRBV6-5 and TRBJ1-5; no firm D call. The CDR3 runs 14 residues. Germline values: CDR1 MNHEY, CDR2 SVGAGI. The V end lost 6 bases, the J end lost 1 base, and 10 bases lay between the germline ends. CDR3 DNA sequence: TGTGCCAGCAGACTCCGACACAGCAATCAGCCCCAGCATTTT. It codes for CASRLRHSNQPQHF.

This chain links TRBV28 with TRBJ1-5; D uncertain. The CDR3 is 12 residues long. Looked up from germline, CDR1 is MDHEN and CDR2 is SYDVKM. With 2 bases removed from V and 6 bases from J, the gap between germline ends came to 5 bases. The CDR3 is CASSLGGQPQHF. The CDR3 DNA reads as TGTGCCAGCAGTTTAGGAGGTCAGCCCCAGCATTTT.

The chain joins TRBV4-1 to TRBJ2-7; TRBD2 matches at 11 bases. CDR3 length: 16 amino acids. Per germline, CDR1 MGHRA and CDR2 YSYEKL. J lost 3 bases, V lost 2 bases, and 6 bases had no gene match. Written as DNA, the CDR3 is TGCGCCAGCAGCCAAAACCCGACTAGCGGGATCTACGAGCAGTACTTC. This gives the protein CASSQNPTSGIYEQYF.

The chain uses TRBV2 and TRBJ2-3; TRBD1 agrees at 9 bases. Germline CDR1 SNHLY, CDR2 FYNNEI. J was trimmed by 3 bases and V by 3 bases; bases with no gene match: 10. This CDR3 comprises 17 residues. CDR3 sequence: CASSETPGQGRTDTQYF. As DNA, the CDR3 is TGTGCCAGCAGTGAGACACCGGGACAGGGTCGGACAGATACGCAGTATTTT. Variable domain in full (rest from reference TRBV2 and TRBJ2-3): EPEVTQTPSHQVTQMGQEVILRCVPISNHLYFYWYRQILGQKVEFLVSFYNNEISEKSEIFDDQFSVERPDGSNFTLKIRSTKLEDSAMYFCASSETPGQGRTDTQYFGPGTRLTVL.

The CDR3 spells CASSLVAGPYGYTF. In DNA, the CDR3 is TGCGCCAGCAGCTTGGTAGCAGGGCCCTATGGCTACACCTTC. The chain employs TRBV5-1 and TRBJ1-2; D may be TRBD1 (5 bases). CDR1 is SGHRS and CDR2 is YFSETQ in the germline V gene. This CDR3 has 14 residues. V was pared by 0 bases and J by 4 bases, with 10 bases between.